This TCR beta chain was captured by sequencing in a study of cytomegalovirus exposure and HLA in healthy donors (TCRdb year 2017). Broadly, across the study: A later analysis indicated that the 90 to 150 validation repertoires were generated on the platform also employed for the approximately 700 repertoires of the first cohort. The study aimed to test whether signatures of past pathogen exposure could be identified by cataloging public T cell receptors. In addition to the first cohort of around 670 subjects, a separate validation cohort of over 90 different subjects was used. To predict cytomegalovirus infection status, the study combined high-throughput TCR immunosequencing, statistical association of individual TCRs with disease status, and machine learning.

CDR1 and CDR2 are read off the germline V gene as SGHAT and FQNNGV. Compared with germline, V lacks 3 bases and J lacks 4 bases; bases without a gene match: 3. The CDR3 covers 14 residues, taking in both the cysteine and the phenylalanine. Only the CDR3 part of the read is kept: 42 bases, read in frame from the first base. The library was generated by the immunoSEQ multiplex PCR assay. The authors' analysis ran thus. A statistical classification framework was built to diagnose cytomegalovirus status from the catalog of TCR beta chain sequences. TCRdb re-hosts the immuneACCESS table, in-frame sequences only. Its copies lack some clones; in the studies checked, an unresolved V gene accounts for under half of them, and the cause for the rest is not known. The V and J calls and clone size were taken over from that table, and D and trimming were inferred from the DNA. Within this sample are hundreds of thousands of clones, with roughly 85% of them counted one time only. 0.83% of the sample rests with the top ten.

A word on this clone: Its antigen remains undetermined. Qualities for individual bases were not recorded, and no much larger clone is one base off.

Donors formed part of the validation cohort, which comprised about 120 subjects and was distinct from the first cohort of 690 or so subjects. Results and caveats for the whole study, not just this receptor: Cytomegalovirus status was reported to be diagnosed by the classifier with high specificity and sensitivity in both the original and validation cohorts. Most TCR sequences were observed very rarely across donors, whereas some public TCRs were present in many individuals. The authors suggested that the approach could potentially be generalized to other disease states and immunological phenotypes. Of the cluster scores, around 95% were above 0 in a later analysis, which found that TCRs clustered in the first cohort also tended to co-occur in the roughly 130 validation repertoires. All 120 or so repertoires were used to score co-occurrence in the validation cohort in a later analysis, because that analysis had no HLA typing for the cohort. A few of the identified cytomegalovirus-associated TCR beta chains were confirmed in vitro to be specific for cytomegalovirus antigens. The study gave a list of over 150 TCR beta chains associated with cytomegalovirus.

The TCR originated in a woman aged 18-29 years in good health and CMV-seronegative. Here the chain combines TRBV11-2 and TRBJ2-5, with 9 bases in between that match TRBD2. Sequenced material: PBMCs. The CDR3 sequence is CASSLGLARETQYF. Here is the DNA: TGTGCCAGCAGCTTGGGACTAGCCAGAGAGACCCAGTACTTC.